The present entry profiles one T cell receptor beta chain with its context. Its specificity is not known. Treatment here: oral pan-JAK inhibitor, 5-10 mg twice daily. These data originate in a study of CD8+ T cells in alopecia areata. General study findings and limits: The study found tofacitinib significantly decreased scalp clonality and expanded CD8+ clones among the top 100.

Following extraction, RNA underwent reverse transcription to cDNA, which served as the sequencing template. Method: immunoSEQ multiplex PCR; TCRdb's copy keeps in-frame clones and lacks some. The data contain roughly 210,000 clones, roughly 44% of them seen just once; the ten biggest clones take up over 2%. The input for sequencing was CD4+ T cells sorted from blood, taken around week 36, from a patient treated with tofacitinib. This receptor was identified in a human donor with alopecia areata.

The CDR3 region is CASSPNRIPQYF. DNA of the CDR3: TGTGCCAGCAGCCCGAATCGTATCCCGCAGTATTTT. The V call is TRBV7-3, the J call TRBJ2-3; the D is unclear. The CDR3 loop spans 12 amino acids. The germline CDR1 and CDR2 sequences are SGHTA and FQGTGA. Deletions cut 5 bases from V and 10 bases from J, with 13 bases between.